One and the same sample provided the 26 T cell receptor beta chains below, sequenced in a study of blood T cells in healthy people across ages. The authors ran a second PCR of about 6 to 11 cycles using a sample-barcoded 5' primer and a J-beta primer mix. TCRdb recomputed calls from the 5' RACE reads with MiXCR, one row per CDR3 protein. This sample carries under 1,000,000 distinct CDR3 sequences, about 42% of them seen once, and the ten largest clones take around a sixth. The sample consisted of blood. These receptors all come from a man at least 80 years old in good health.

This clonotype was seen just once. The chain uses TRBV29-1 and TRBJ2-2; D remains unclear. This CDR3 is 15 amino acids long. V was pared by 0 bases and J by 0 bases, with 8 bases between. Per germline, CDR1 SQVTM and CDR2 ANQGSEA. The CDR3 DNA reads TGCAGCGTTGAAGATCTAGTGTCGAACACCGGGGAGCTGTTTTTT. Its protein is CSVEDLVSNTGELFF.

The J gene is TRBJ2-7, the V gene TRBV4-1, with 7 bases fitting TRBD2. The CDR3 runs to 15 residues. V shed 0 bases and J 7 bases; nucleotides not matched to a gene: 9. Germline loops: CDR1 MGHRA, CDR2 YSYEKL. CDR3 DNA: TGCGCCAGCAGCCAAGAGGGACTACAATACAATGAGCAGTACTTC. Translated: CASSQEGLQYNEQYF.

The gene calls are TRBV7-2 and TRBJ2-4; D unresolved. With 5 bases removed from V and 0 bases from J, the gap between germline ends came to 8 bases. CDR1 and CDR2 (germline): SGHTA, FQGNSA. This CDR3 is built from 14 residues. The CDR3 loop is CASSPLRAKNIQYF. In nucleotides, the CDR3 is TGTGCCAGCAGCCCCCTGCGAGCCAAAAACATTCAGTACTTC.

The rearrangement links TRBV28 to TRBJ2-4; 11 bases map to TRBD1. The J call could be wrong; TRBJ2-7 is a better fit for the DNA end. The CDR3 runs to 16 residues. Germline CDR1 MDHEN, CDR2 SYDVKM. The CDR3 bases are TGTGCCAGCAGTTTATGGGGGGACAGGGGGAATTCCGAGCAGTACTTC. Translated: CASSLWGDRGNSEQYF.

The genes are TRBV27 and TRBJ1-6; D call uncertain. This CDR3 contains 13 residues. Looked up from germline, CDR1 is MNHEY and CDR2 is SMNVEV (reference sequence). V gave up 5 bases and J gave up 10 bases, with 12 bases separating them. CDR3 amino acids: CASSGREKSPLHF. CDR3 nucleotides: TGTGCCAGCAGTGGGAGGGAAAAGTCACCCCTCCACTTT.

CDR3 amino acids: CASSPAGGSYEQFF. CDR3 sequence (DNA): TGTGCCAGCAGCCCTGCGGGCGGGAGTTACGAGCAGTTCTTC. This sequence joins TRBV9 and TRBJ2-1, with 7 bases matching TRBD2. From germline, CDR1 is SGDLS and CDR2 YYNGEE. Losses at the gene ends were 4 bases for V and 10 bases for J; bases not matched to a gene: 11. The CDR3 extends over 14 amino acids.

The gene calls are TRBV7-2 and TRBJ2-3; D perhaps matches TRBD2 (5 bases). The V gene's germline CDR1 is SGHTA and CDR2 FQGNSA. CDR3 length equals 17 residues. V was shortened by 2 bases and J by 2 bases, with 17 bases between the two germline ends. CDR3 sequence: CASSLSLGSSITDTQYF. The DNA of the CDR3 is TGTGCCAGCAGCTTAAGCTTGGGCTCTAGCATCACAGATACGCAGTATTTT.

This rearrangement joins TRBV6-2 or TRBV6-3 to TRBJ2-1, with 10 bases matching TRBD2. V lost 2 bases to trimming and J lost 4 bases; unmatched junction nucleotides: 8. CDR1 is MNHEY, CDR2 SVGEGT, per germline. The CDR3 is 17 residues long. CDR3 loop: CASSYRPSGSRYNEQFF. The DNA for the CDR3 is TGTGCCAGCAGTTACCGGCCTAGCGGGAGTCGGTACAATGAGCAGTTCTTC.

This clonotype was seen more than once but under ten times. The J gene is TRBJ2-7, the V gene TRBV9; 8 bases fit TRBD2. Trimming took 3 bases from V and 1 from J; bases not matched to a gene: 6. The germline V gene has CDR1 SGDLS and CDR2 YYNGEE. The CDR3 consists of 15 residues. CDR3 residues: CASSGRAGASYEQYF. In DNA form, the CDR3 reads TGTGCCAGCAGCGGAAGAGCGGGAGCATCCTACGAGCAGTACTTC.

This clonotype appeared a few times. This rearrangement joins TRBV27 to TRBJ2-7; the D gene could be TRBD1 or TRBD2 (5 bases each). Germline CDR1 and CDR2: MNHEY and SMNVEV (reference sequence). The V and J ends lost 6 bases and 3 bases respectively, with 15 bases between them. This CDR3 has 14 residues. CDR3 coding DNA: TGTGCCAGCAGCCTGGGACGGCCGATCTACGAGCAGTACTTC. This encodes CASSLGRPIYEQYF.

The chain has TRBV5-1 and TRBJ2-5; a weak D match, TRBD1 (6 bases). The J call is doubtful: the DNA matches TRBJ2-7 better. Germline V gene lookup returns CDR1 SGHRS and CDR2 YFSETQ. The CDR3 is 15 amino acids. The CDR3 coding sequence is TGCGCCAGCAGCTTGAGCCAGGGGCTGAACTACGAGCAGTACTTC. Protein product: CASSLSQGLNYEQYF.

The chain has TRBV7-2 and TRBJ2-1, with TRBD2 matching over 9 bases. CDR3 length: 16 amino acids. In germline, CDR1 is SGHTA, CDR2 FQGNSA. V lost 1 base to trimming and J lost 6 bases; unmatched junction nucleotides: 7. The CDR3 DNA sequence: TGTGCCAGCAGCTTAGGTGGCGGGGGGGGGCGCAATGAGCAGTTCTTC. Its translation is CASSLGGGGGRNEQFF.

The CDR3 region is CASGHRSQADTQYF. DNA for the CDR3: TGTGCCAGCGGCCACAGGAGCCAGGCGGATACGCAGTATTTT. The V and J genes are TRBV11-2 and TRBJ2-3, with D possibly TRBD1 on 5 matching bases. The CDR3 has 14 residues. Germline loops: CDR1 SGHAT, CDR2 FQNNGV. V was trimmed by 8 bases and J by 6 bases, leaving 18 bases between them.

On this clonotype: Since a much larger clone is just one base distant, this may be a read error. The rearrangement uses TRBV27 and TRBJ2-7, with 12 bases identical to TRBD2. Germline CDR1 is MNHEY and CDR2 is SMNVEV (reference sequence). The trim removed 5 bases at V and 7 bases at J, leaving 15 bases unmatched. This CDR3 spans 17 amino acids. CDR3 nucleotides: TGTGCCAGCAGTCGAACACCGGAGACTAGCGGGAGCAATGAGCAGTACTTC. Amino acid sequence: CASSRTPETSGSNEQYF.

For this clonotype: A single base separates this from a much larger clone, so it may be a read error. The V call is TRBV12-3 or TRBV12-4, the J call TRBJ2-6, with 7 bases fitting TRBD1. This CDR3 is built from 16 residues. This CDR3 reads CASSKGQLSGANVPTF. For the CDR3, the DNA is TGTGCCAGCAGTAAGGGACAGCTCTCTGGGGCCAACGTCCCGACTTTC.

This sequence joins TRBV7-8 and TRBJ2-5; 8 bases agree with TRBD1. CDR3 length equals 15 residues. J gave up 7 bases and V 3 bases, and 10 bases lay outside the gene matches. CDR1 SGHVS and CDR2 FQNEAQ come from the germline V gene. The CDR3 reads CASSFTRQGKGTQYF. CDR3 sequence (DNA): TGTGCCAGCAGCTTCACGAGACAGGGGAAGGGGACCCAGTACTTC.

This clonotype was detected a few times. V is TRBV24-1 and J is TRBJ2-1; perhaps TRBD2 as D (5 bases). The V end lost 5 bases, the J end lost 9 bases, and 19 bases lay between the germline ends. CDR1 and CDR2 (germline): KGHDR, SFDVKD. This CDR3 region has 15 residues. The CDR3 DNA is TGTGCCACCAGTGTTCCTAGCTCTATAAGTAGTGAGCAGTTCTTC. It encodes CATSVPSSISSEQFF.

CDR3 sequence: CASSYTVSYEQYF. CDR3 DNA: TGTGCCAGCAGTTACACAGTTTCCTACGAGCAGTACTTC. This chain joins TRBV6-5 and TRBJ2-7, with D unresolved. The CDR3 loop spans 13 amino acids. Per the germline V gene, CDR1 is MNHEY and CDR2 is SVGAGI. V was clipped by 2 bases and J by 1 base, with 6 bases between them.

The chain couples TRBV11-3 to TRBJ2-3, with 13 bases aligning to TRBD2. The CDR3 has 16 residues. Germline CDR1 reads SGHNT; CDR2 reads YENEEA. V trimming: 4 bases; J trimming: 5 bases; junction bases outside the gene matches: 6. CDR3 DNA sequence: TGTGCCAGCAGCTCCGGGACTAGCGGGGAACTAGATACGCAGTATTTT. This codes for CASSSGTSGELDTQYF.

This clonotype was seen only once. This sequence joins TRBV20-1 and TRBJ2-5; TRBD1 aligns across 7 bases. The CDR3 consists of 15 residues. After removal of 1 base from V and 2 bases from J, the junction contained 7 bases not matched to a gene. The V gene's germline CDR1 is DFQATT and CDR2 SNEGSKA (reference sequence). For the CDR3, the DNA is TGCAGTGCTAGAGTACTCGGGACAGTTCAAGAGACCCAGTACTTC. It yields the protein CSARVLGTVQETQYF.

The V call is TRBV14, the J call TRBJ2-5; the match to TRBD2 covers 8 bases. V lost 1 base, J lost 11 bases, and 6 bases stayed unmatched. The V gene's germline CDR1 is SGHDN and CDR2 FVKESK. The CDR3 length is 13 residues. Here the CDR3 reads CASSQVTSGEQYF. The CDR3 DNA reads TGTGCCAGCAGCCAAGTAACTAGCGGAGAGCAGTACTTC.

V is TRBV20-1 and J is TRBJ2-5, with 8 bases identical to TRBD2. This CDR3 is built from 18 residues. After removal of 1 base from V and 7 bases from J, the junction contained 20 bases not matched to a gene. The germline CDR1 and CDR2 sequences are DFQATT and SNEGSKA (reference sequence). CDR3 in amino acids: CSARAENIRGGLGGTQYF. CDR3 in DNA: TGCAGTGCTAGAGCGGAAAATATTAGGGGGGGACTAGGCGGGACCCAGTACTTC.

This clonotype was observed many times. The V and J genes are TRBV6-1 and TRBJ2-3; D perhaps matches TRBD1 (6 bases). Trimming pared 1 base from V and 2 bases from J, leaving 7 bases between. Germline V gene data show CDR1 as MNHNS and CDR2 as SASEGT. The CDR3 has 14 residues. The chain's CDR3 is CASSEGGHTDTQYF. Here the CDR3 DNA reads TGTGCCAGCAGTGAAGGGGGGCACACAGATACGCAGTATTTT.

This clonotype has a handful of counts. V gene TRBV14 combines with J gene TRBJ1-2; D ambiguous. The CDR3 is 12 amino acids. The ends were cut back, 1 base at V and 5 bases at J, with 5 bases in the middle. CDR1 SGHDN and CDR2 FVKESK come from the germline V gene. CDR3 sequence: CASSQVGYGYTF. The CDR3 DNA is TGTGCCAGCAGCCAAGTGGGATATGGCTACACCTTC.

The J gene is TRBJ1-2, the V gene TRBV5-1; D gene unclear. V was clipped by 4 bases and J by 1 base, with 11 bases between them. CDR3 size: 14 residues. The germline V gene encodes CDR1 SGHRS and CDR2 YFSETQ. CDR3 protein: CASSQDGNNYGYTF. In DNA, the CDR3 is TGCGCCAGCAGCCAAGACGGGAATAACTATGGCTACACCTTC.

This CDR3 is CASSPSTGRSEQYF. DNA for the CDR3: TGTGCCAGCAGCCCAAGTACAGGGAGGAGCGAGCAGTACTTC. The V and J genes are TRBV7-8 and TRBJ2-5, with D perhaps being TRBD1 or TRBD2 (6 bases each). The J call may be faulty, since TRBJ2-7 better matches the DNA end. The CDR3 is 14 amino acids. From germline, CDR1 is SGHVS and CDR2 FQNEAQ.